These 32 T cell receptor beta chains were sequenced from one sample in a study of shared clonotypes between healthy human individuals. Data came from immunoSEQ multiplex PCR; TCRdb stores just in-frame clones and leaves some out. The sample includes 1.6 million or so clones, about 96% of them seen just once. Specimen: naive CD4+ T cells sorted from blood. Described subset: CD45RA+ positively selected. Every receptor here comes from a man aged 25 to 40 in good health.

The chain carries TRBV14 and TRBJ2-2; TRBD2 matches at 11 bases. With 4 bases clipped from V and 4 bases from J, the junction kept 8 bases outside the gene matches. In germline, CDR1 is SGHDN, CDR2 FVKESK. The CDR3 consists of 17 residues. The CDR3 nucleotides are TGTGCCAGCAGCCCACTACTACTAGCGGGAGTCACCGGGGAGCTGTTTTTT. This sequence encodes CASSPLLLAGVTGELFF.

The CDR3 region is CASSQVLGRKGAIRQETQYF. The CDR3 bases are TGCGCCAGCAGCCAAGTTTTGGGGCGCAAAGGTGCGATTCGCCAAGAGACCCAGTACTTC. This chain uses TRBV4-1 with TRBJ2-5; D may be TRBD1 (5 bases). This CDR3 contains 20 residues. The germline V gene encodes CDR1 MGHRA and CDR2 YSYEKL. V was pared by 1 base and J by 1 base, with 25 bases between.

The genes are TRBV13 and TRBJ2-3; D is uncertain. There are 15 residues in the CDR3. Germline CDR1 reads PRHDT; CDR2 reads FYEKMQ (reference sequence). V was pared by 0 bases and J by 4 bases, with 11 bases between. As DNA, the CDR3 is TGTGCCAGCAGCTTAGGGGCGGCTGTCCCAGATACGCAGTATTTT. Amino acid sequence: CASSLGAAVPDTQYF. Full variable domain (outside the CDR3, taken from reference TRBV13 and TRBJ2-3): AAGVIQSPRHLIKEKRETATLKCYPIPRHDTVYWYQQGPGQDPQFLISFYEKMQSDKGSIPDRFSAQQFSDYHSELNMSSLELGDSALYFCASSLGAAVPDTQYFGPGTRLTVL.

The CDR3, as DNA: TGTGCCAGCAGTTTAGTGAGGGGCGCGAAGGAGACCCAGTACTTC. Translation: CASSLVRGAKETQYF. This sequence joins TRBV28 and TRBJ2-5; D is possibly TRBD1 or TRBD2 (5 bases each). The CDR3 runs to 15 residues. Germline loops: CDR1 MDHEN, CDR2 SYDVKM. V lost 2 bases and J lost 5, with 15 bases in between.

This clone was seen once. The rearrangement uses TRBV27 and TRBJ2-2; D gene uncertain. The germline V gene has CDR1 MNHEY and CDR2 SMNVEV (reference sequence). The germline V and J ends were trimmed by 5 bases and 6 bases, with 10 bases remaining between them. The CDR3 is made up of 13 amino acids. The CDR3 region is CASSPPVAGELFF. The CDR3 DNA reads as TGTGCCAGCAGTCCCCCCGTCGCCGGGGAGCTGTTTTTT.

The chain is built from TRBV7-2 and TRBJ1-2, with D perhaps matching TRBD1 (5 bases). The V end lost 2 bases, the J end lost 7 bases, and 11 bases lay between the germline ends. CDR1 and CDR2 (germline): SGHTA, FQGNSA. The CDR3 consists of 13 residues. CDR3 sequence reads: CASSLTGRIGYTF. CDR3 in DNA: TGTGCCAGCAGCTTAACAGGCCGAATTGGCTACACCTTC. Together with reference TRBV7-2 and TRBJ1-2, the CDR3 gives the full variable domain: GAGVSQSPSNKVTEKGKDVELRCDPISGHTALYWYRQSLGQGLEFLIYFQGNSAPDKSGLPSDRFSAERTGGSVSTLTIQRTQQEDSAVYLCASSLTGRIGYTFGSGTRLTVV.

The chain couples TRBV4-1 to TRBJ2-7; D may correspond to TRBD1 or TRBD2 (5 bases each). Trimming removed 0 bases from V and 0 bases from J, with 12 bases in between. There are 16 residues in the CDR3. CDR1 MGHRA and CDR2 YSYEKL come from the germline V gene. This chain's CDR3 is CASSQDWGILSYEQYF. The CDR3 nucleotides read TGCGCCAGCAGCCAAGATTGGGGGATCCTCTCCTACGAGCAGTACTTC.

With respect to this clone: Additional DNA sequences in this sample encode the identical CDR3. The J gene is TRBJ1-4, the V gene TRBV7-9; TRBD1 matches 10 bases. J lost 5 bases, V lost 5 bases, and 5 bases had no gene match. The CDR3 covers 15 residues. From germline, CDR1 is SEHNR and CDR2 FQNEAQ (reference sequence). In nucleotides, the CDR3 is TGTGCCAGCAGCCTCGCGACAGGGGGCAATGAAAAACTGTTTTTT. Protein sequence: CASSLATGGNEKLFF.

On this clone: This sample also contains other DNA sequences that code for the same CDR3. This chain joins TRBV30 and TRBJ2-7, with D possibly TRBD2 on 5 matching bases. This CDR3 region has 13 residues. The germline V gene encodes CDR1 GTSNPN and CDR2 SVGIG (reference sequence). V lost 0 bases and J lost 4, with 10 bases in between. CDR3 nucleotide sequence: TGTGCCTGGAGTGTAGGCCTAGCTTACGAGCAGTACTTC. Protein: CAWSVGLAYEQYF. The variable domain in full, with the rest retrieved from reference TRBV30 and TRBJ2-7, is SQTIHQWPATLVQPVGSPLSLECTVEGTSNPNLYWYRQAAGRGLQLLFYSVGIGQISSEVPQNLSASRPQDRQFILSSKKLLLSDSGFYLCAWSVGLAYEQYFGPGTRLTVT.

The chain combines TRBV28 with TRBJ1-2; 7 nucleotides line up with TRBD1. Germline CDR1 is MDHEN and CDR2 is SYDVKM. V lost 6 bases and J lost 7; bases outside the gene matches: 8. This CDR3 has 13 amino acids. This CDR3 reads CASRRTQGSGYTF. CDR3 coding DNA: TGTGCCAGCAGACGAACACAGGGGTCTGGCTACACCTTC.

The rearrangement joins TRBV5-5 to TRBJ2-7; 7 nucleotides line up with TRBD2. Germline trimming cut 2 bases from V and 2 bases from J; bases unmatched to any gene: 4. Per the germline V gene, CDR1 is SGHKS and CDR2 is YYEKEE (reference sequence). The CDR3 extends over 14 amino acids. The CDR3 nucleotides are TGTGCCAGCAGCTTCCCAGGGACTACCTACGAGCAGTACTTC. This translates into CASSFPGTTYEQYF. Filled out from reference TRBV5-5 and TRBJ2-7, the complete variable domain reads DAGVTQSPTHLIKTRGQQVTLRCSPISGHKSVSWYQQVLGQGPQFIFQYYEKEERGRGNFPDRFSARQFPNYSSELNVNALLLGDSALYLCASSFPGTTYEQYFGPGTRLTVT.

This chain links TRBV5-6 with TRBJ2-1; no clear D gene. The V gene lost 4 bases and the J gene lost 12 bases, with 29 bases spanning the gap. Germline V gene sequence: CDR1 SGHDT, CDR2 YYEEEE. The CDR3 runs to 17 residues. In DNA form, the CDR3 reads TGTGCCAGCAGCGCCACGACCTCGGGCGTTCGCTTTGAAGGGCAGTTCTTC. This gives the protein CASSATTSGVRFEGQFF.

The rearrangement joins TRBV5-4 to TRBJ2-1, with D perhaps assigned TRBD1 or TRBD2 (7 bases each). Germline V gene lookup returns CDR1 SGHNT and CDR2 YYREEE (reference sequence). This CDR3 has 17 amino acids. V was trimmed by 7 bases and J by 0 bases, leaving 20 bases between them. CDR3 nucleotides: TGTGCCAGCTTGCGGCTAGCGGACAGGCGCTCCTACAATGAGCAGTTCTTC. As protein: CASLRLADRRSYNEQFF.

The CDR3 bases are TGCGCCAGCACTCCCCGTAGCGGGAACTCCTACGAGCAGTACTTC. This sequence encodes CASTPRSGNSYEQYF. The chain links TRBV5-1 to TRBJ2-7, with 8 bases identical to TRBD2. V lost 6 bases and J lost 0; bases outside the gene matches: 8. CDR1 is SGHRS, CDR2 YFSETQ, per germline. The CDR3 is made up of 15 amino acids. Complete variable domain (other parts from reference TRBV5-1 and TRBJ2-7): KAGVTQTPRYLIKTRGQQVTLSCSPISGHRSVSWYQQTPGQGLQFLFEYFSETQRNKGNFPGRFSGRQFSNSRSEMNVSTLELGDSALYLCASTPRSGNSYEQYFGPGTRLTVT.

The chain recombines TRBV5-1 with TRBJ2-2; D uncertain. Germline V CDR1 and CDR2: SGHRS, YFSETQ. The CDR3 has 15 residues. V was clipped by 4 bases and J by 5 bases, with 15 bases between them. Here the CDR3 reads CASSAKRDGTGELFF. As DNA, the CDR3 is TGCGCCAGCAGCGCAAAAAGAGACGGAACCGGGGAGCTGTTTTTT.

The chain carries TRBV4-3 and TRBJ2-3; unclear D gene. This CDR3 is 14 amino acids long. With 0 bases removed from V and 9 bases from J, the gap between germline ends came to 13 bases. Germline CDR1 reads LGHNA; CDR2 reads YSLEER. CDR3 in DNA: TGCGCCAGCAGCCAAGATTCTTGGGTCCAGACGCAGTATTTT. The encoded protein is CASSQDSWVQTQYF.

This sequence joins TRBV2 and TRBJ2-1; TRBD2 matches at 14 bases. The CDR3 runs to 17 residues. CDR1 is SNHLY, CDR2 FYNNEI, per germline. The V segment lost 2 bases and the J segment 6 bases; nucleotides outside the gene matches: 6. The CDR3 spells CASSESRLAGGPNEQFF. The DNA for the CDR3 is TGTGCCAGCAGTGAAAGTAGACTAGCGGGAGGGCCCAATGAGCAGTTCTTC.

The chain uses TRBV28 and TRBJ1-2; the match to TRBD1 covers 7 bases. The length of the CDR3 is 13 residues. The J segment lost 4 bases and the V segment lost 6 bases, leaving 5 bases of the junction unmatched. CDR1 and CDR2 from the germline V gene are MDHEN and SYDVKM. This CDR3 is CASRTTGSYGYTF. CDR3 in DNA: TGTGCCAGCAGAACGACAGGGTCCTATGGCTACACCTTC.

V and J are TRBV2 and TRBJ2-7; the match to TRBD2 covers 10 bases. The CDR3 runs 15 residues. The V gene end was trimmed by 6 bases and the J gene end by 6 bases; junction bases not matched to a gene: 11. Germline assignment: CDR1 SNHLY and CDR2 FYNNEI. The chain's CDR3 is CASSPTSGKRSEQYF. The CDR3 DNA reads as TGTGCCAGCAGCCCAACTAGCGGGAAAAGAAGCGAGCAGTACTTC. The full variable domain, with the rest looked up from reference TRBV2 and TRBJ2-7, is EPEVTQTPSHQVTQMGQEVILRCVPISNHLYFYWYRQILGQKVEFLVSFYNNEISEKSEIFDDQFSVERPDGSNFTLKIRSTKLEDSAMYFCASSPTSGKRSEQYFGPGTRLTVT.

The rearrangement uses TRBV5-1 and TRBJ2-3, with D unresolved. V was pared by 0 bases and J by 5 bases, with 16 bases between. CDR3 length: 16 amino acids. Looked up from germline, CDR1 is SGHRS and CDR2 is YFSETQ. CDR3 amino acids: CASSLDTSPTQDTQYF. In DNA form, the CDR3 reads TGCGCCAGCAGCTTGGACACGAGCCCCACACAAGATACGCAGTATTTT.

The CDR3 region is CAWSVRTVRTEAFF. CDR3 bases: TGTGCCTGGTCCGTACGGACAGTACGGACTGAAGCTTTCTTT. The rearrangement uses TRBV30 and TRBJ1-1; D possibly corresponds to TRBD1 (6 bases). This CDR3 contains 14 residues. V was cut by 5 bases and J by 5 bases, with 18 bases left in between. The V gene's germline CDR1 is GTSNPN and CDR2 SVGIG (reference sequence).

Only one count was recorded for this clone. This chain connects TRBV5-1 to TRBJ2-1, with 9 bases lining up with TRBD2. J gave up 1 base and V 3 bases, and 2 bases lay outside the gene matches. CDR1 and CDR2 (germline): SGHRS, YFSETQ. CDR3 size: 15 residues. The CDR3 nucleotides read TGCGCCAGCAGCTCTAGCGGGGATTCCTACAATGAGCAGTTCTTC. Translation gives CASSSSGDSYNEQFF.

This clone was picked up one time. J is TRBJ2-7 and V is TRBV5-4; a possible D gene is TRBD1 (6 bases). The ends were cut back, 0 bases at V and 3 bases at J, with 13 bases in the middle. From germline, CDR1 is SGHNT and CDR2 YYREEE (reference sequence). The CDR3 runs 15 residues. The DNA of the CDR3 is TGTGCCAGCAGCTTGGAGGCGAGAGGGGGCTACGAGCAGTACTTC. It is translated as CASSLEARGGYEQYF.

The rearrangement links TRBV7-6 to TRBJ2-5, with D possibly matching TRBD1 (6 bases). Deletions cut 5 bases from V and 1 base from J, with 11 bases between. The germline V gene has CDR1 SGHVS and CDR2 FNYEAQ. The CDR3 totals 14 residues. CDR3 loop: CASSPTGFQETQYF. CDR3 coding DNA: TGTGCCAGCAGCCCGACAGGTTTCCAAGAGACCCAGTACTTC.

This clone was seen only a few times. Other nucleotide sequences from this sample produce the same CDR3. The V call is TRBV18, the J call TRBJ2-5; D is undetermined. The CDR3 sequence is 11 residues long. The V gene lost 2 bases and the J gene lost 4 bases, with 2 bases spanning the gap. In germline, CDR1 is KGHSH, CDR2 LQKENI. In nucleotides, the CDR3 is TGTGCCAGCTCACCATCAGAGACCCAGTACTTC. This codes for CASSPSETQYF. The complete variable domain, with remaining parts taken from reference TRBV18 and TRBJ2-5, reads NAGVMQNPRHLVRRRGQEARLRCSPMKGHSHVYWYRQLPEEGLKFMVYLQKENIIDESGMPKERFSAEFPKEGPSILRIQQVVRGDSAAYFCASSPSETQYFGPGTRLLVL.

The rearrangement joins TRBV27 to TRBJ2-5; D is tentatively TRBD1 or TRBD2 (5 bases each). Trimming left V 5 bases short and J 1 base short, with 11 bases between. The length of the CDR3 is 14 residues. Germline V CDR1 and CDR2: MNHEY, SMNVEV (reference sequence). The CDR3 here is CASSLGRPQETQYF. As DNA, the CDR3 is TGTGCCAGCAGTCTGGGACGGCCCCAAGAGACCCAGTACTTC.

This chain connects TRBV27 to TRBJ2-1, with 14 bases lining up with TRBD2. Germline assignment: CDR1 MNHEY and CDR2 SMNVEV (reference sequence). This CDR3 is built from 16 residues. Unmatched junction bases numbered 5, after V lost 2 bases and J lost 8 bases. The CDR3 is CASSLPGLAGVYEQFF. The CDR3 bases are TGTGCCAGCAGTTTACCGGGACTAGCGGGAGTCTATGAGCAGTTCTTC.

V and J are TRBV2 and TRBJ1-1; 12 nucleotides agree with TRBD1. This CDR3 region has 16 residues. V trimming: 9 bases; J trimming: 2 bases; junction bases outside the gene matches: 10. Germline CDR1 and CDR2: SNHLY and FYNNEI. This CDR3 reads CASRWDRGRKNTEAFF. The DNA for the CDR3 is TGTGCCAGTCGGTGGGACAGGGGGCGTAAAAACACTGAAGCTTTCTTT.

This chain connects TRBV19 to TRBJ2-4; D is uncertain. The ends were cut back, 5 bases at V and 2 bases at J, with 16 bases in the middle. CDR3 size: 16 residues. The V gene's germline CDR1 is LNHDA and CDR2 SQIVND (reference sequence). In DNA form, the CDR3 reads TGTGCCAGTAGTCCCAGCCTGTGGGATACCAAAAACATTCAGTACTTC. Amino acid sequence: CASSPSLWDTKNIQYF.

The V and J genes are TRBV5-1 and TRBJ2-3, with 7 bases fitting TRBD2. From germline, CDR1 is SGHRS and CDR2 YFSETQ. V was clipped by 0 bases and J by 0 bases; unmatched bases: 4. The CDR3 runs 16 residues. The CDR3 region has the DNA TGCGCCAGCAGCTTGGTTATTAGCGGGAGCACAGATACGCAGTATTTT. Protein: CASSLVISGSTDTQYF.

The CDR3 sequence: CASSLGASGYSYEQYF. CDR3 DNA: TGTGCCAGCAGCTTAGGGGCAAGCGGCTACTCCTACGAGCAGTACTTC. The chain couples TRBV7-9 to TRBJ2-7; D might be TRBD2 (5 bases). The V gene lost 1 base and the J gene lost 0 bases, with 13 bases spanning the gap. This CDR3 region has 16 residues. The V gene's germline CDR1 is SEHNR and CDR2 FQNEAQ (reference sequence). The entire variable domain, with the rest obtained from reference TRBV7-9 and TRBJ2-7, is as follows: DTGVSQNPRHKITKRGQNVTFRCDPISEHNRLYWYRQTLGQGPEFLTYFQNEAQLEKSRLLSDRFSAERPKGSFSTLEIQRTEQGDSAMYLCASSLGASGYSYEQYFGPGTRLTVT.

The gene calls are TRBV5-5 and TRBJ1-1; D is perhaps TRBD1 (6 bases). The CDR3 spans 15 residues. V was trimmed by 5 bases and J by 1 base, leaving 15 bases between them. CDR1 is SGHKS, CDR2 YYEKEE, per germline (reference sequence). In DNA, the CDR3 is TGTGCCAGCAGATCCCCGCTCAGGGGGAACACTGAAGCTTTCTTT. This codes for CASRSPLRGNTEAFF.